This paragraph reports one TCR beta chain. The antigen is unknown. This sample stems from a study of shared clonotypes between healthy human individuals. Study-wide results and caveats: There were few donors, and this limited the genetic and exposure-history diversity represented.

CDR1 is LNHNV, CDR2 YYDKDF, per germline (reference sequence). V was clipped by 0 bases and J by 7 bases, with 7 bases between them. The CDR3 has 13 residues. Here immunoSEQ multiplex PCR was the method, and the copy in TCRdb shows in-frame clones only, minus some. The table shows about 490,000 clones, with about 82% occurring only once. The source material was PBMCs. The chain joins TRBV15 to TRBJ1-5, with a weak D call TRBD1 (6 bases). This receptor was identified in a woman aged 35 to 49 in good health. Some clones in this sample may be carry-over from other donors' samples. CDR3 loop: CATSRDGQQPQHF. The CDR3 nucleotides are TGTGCCACCAGCAGAGATGGACAGCAGCCCCAGCATTTT.